These T cell receptor beta chains were read from a single sample in a study of shared clonotypes between healthy human individuals. Data came from immunoSEQ multiplex PCR; TCRdb stores just in-frame clones and leaves some out. The sample consists of some 660,000 clones, around three quarters of them appearing once. The specimen was memory CD4+ T cells sorted from blood. The origin of the receptors is a woman aged 30 to 39 in good health. Both conserved end residues are part of each CDR3. Fields, in order: clone size, J gene, D gene, V gene, CDR3 protein, CDR3 DNA. The D gene is left open where the match is weak. Clone size appears in some rows only: once, few, many, or a class for an expanded clone.

>many|TRBJ2-7|TRBD1|TRBV5-1
CASSLDGTVYEQYF
TGCGCCAGCAGCTTGGATGGGACAGTCTACGAGCAGTACTTC
>.|TRBJ2-1|TRBD2|TRBV7-3
CASSLTSTSGLDNEQFF
TGTGCCAGCAGCTTAACTTCGACTAGCGGGCTCGACAATGAGCAGTTCTTC
>.|TRBJ1-1|.|TRBV6-5
CASSPGTYSTEAFF
TGTGCCAGCAGTCCCGGGACATACAGCACTGAAGCTTTCTTT
>.|TRBJ1-5|TRBD1|TRBV19
CASSGQGGNQPQHF
TGTGCCAGTAGTGGACAGGGGGGCAATCAGCCCCAGCATTTT
>few|TRBJ1-1|.|TRBV2
CASSANMGRQSLAFF
TGTGCCAGCAGTGCCAACATGGGAAGACAATCACTAGCTTTCTTT
>few|TRBJ1-2|TRBD1|TRBV10-3
CAIRTDRGWYGYTF
TGTGCCATCAGGACGGACAGGGGTTGGTATGGCTACACCTTC
>.|TRBJ1-1|.|TRBV5-6
CASSPGQTATEAFF
TGTGCCAGCAGCCCAGGACAGACGGCCACTGAAGCTTTCTTT
>few|TRBJ2-3|TRBD2|TRBV19
CASSRGLAGVTDTQYF
TGTGCCAGTAGTAGGGGACTAGCGGGAGTCACAGATACGCAGTATTTT
>.|TRBJ2-1|TRBD2|TRBV10-2
CASSELGRLAGRGSYNEQFF
TGCGCCAGCAGTGAGTTAGGGAGGCTAGCGGGACGAGGTTCCTACAATGAGCAGTTCTTC
>.|TRBJ2-7|.|TRBV30
CAWSVTGPYEQYF
TGTGCCTGGAGTGTAACAGGGCCCTACGAGCAGTACTTC
>.|TRBJ1-2|TRBD1|TRBV18
CASSQGQGYGYTF
TGTGCCAGCTCACAGGGACAGGGTTATGGCTACACCTTC
>.|TRBJ2-5|.|TRBV5-1
CASSLDYWETQYF
TGCGCCAGCAGCTTGGATTATTGGGAGACCCAGTACTTC
>.|TRBJ2-2|.|TRBV29-1
CSVGLYLTGELFF
TGCAGCGTAGGCCTTTATCTAACCGGGGAGCTGTTTTTT
>.|TRBJ2-3|.|TRBV9
CASSAKLGGTSTDTQYF
TGTGCCAGCAGCGCAAAATTAGGGGGGACTTCCACAGATACGCAGTATTTT
>.|TRBJ1-3|.|TRBV28
CASSLGGNTIYF
TGTGCCAGCAGTTTGGGGGGAAACACCATATATTTT
>many|TRBJ1-1|TRBD1|TRBV19
CASSIGGTGTNTEAFF
TGTGCCAGTAGTATAGGTGGGACAGGGACGAACACTGAAGCTTTCTTT
>.|TRBJ2-1|TRBD2|TRBV4-1
CASSAGLAGWNEQFF
TGCGCCAGCTCCGCCGGACTAGCGGGTTGGAATGAGCAGTTCTTC
>few|TRBJ2-1|TRBD2|TRBV11-3
CASSLGASGRSSYNEQFF
TGTGCCAGCAGCTTAGGCGCTAGCGGGAGGAGCTCCTACAATGAGCAGTTCTTC
>.|TRBJ2-7|.|TRBV10-3
CAISESGFYEQYF
TGTGCCATCAGTGAGTCGGGGTTCTACGAGCAGTACTTC
>.|TRBJ2-7|TRBD2|TRBV5-4
CASSYSGSSYEQYF
TGTGCCAGCAGCTATAGCGGGAGCTCCTACGAGCAGTACTTC
>.|TRBJ1-2|TRBD1|TRBV7-9
CASSTGGDRIYYGYTF
TGTGCCAGCAGCACCGGAGGGGACAGGATCTACTATGGCTACACCTTC
>.|TRBJ2-5|.|TRBV7-2
CASSLALGGSETQYF
TGTGCCAGCAGCTTAGCACTCGGTGGTAGCGAGACCCAGTACTTC
>.|TRBJ1-3|.|TRBV30
CAWSVTRANTIYF
TGTGCCTGGAGTGTAACCAGGGCAAACACCATATATTTT
>.|TRBJ2-7|TRBD2|TRBV7-2
CASSLLAGEQYF
TGTGCCAGCAGCTTACTAGCGGGCGAGCAGTACTTC
>once|TRBJ2-7|.|TRBV27
CASIKQGTGEQYF
TGTGCCAGCATCAAACAGGGCACAGGCGAGCAGTACTTC
>.|TRBJ2-1|.|TRBV13
CASSLGRGRNEQFF
TGTGCCAGCAGCTTAGGGAGGGGTCGCAATGAGCAGTTCTTC
>.|TRBJ2-7|.|TRBV5-1
CASSVGVGYEQYF
TGCGCCAGTAGCGTAGGGGTGGGCTACGAGCAGTACTTC
>.|TRBJ2-1|TRBD2|TRBV10-1
CASSESRLAGVYNEQFF
TGCGCCAGCAGTGAGTCGCGGTTAGCGGGTGTTTACAATGAGCAGTTCTTC
>.|TRBJ2-3|TRBD2|TRBV2
CASSALSGSDF
TGTGCCAGCAGTGCCCTTAGCGGGAGCGATTTT